Given below is one T cell receptor beta chain in context. Its binding antigen is unknown. No much larger clonotype is one base removed from it; base qualities were not supplied. Relative to germline, V is missing 1 base and J is missing 1 base, with 9 bases of the junction outside any gene match. Spanning cysteine to phenylalanine, the CDR3 consists of 17 amino acids. The entry retains the CDR3 DNA only, 51 bases that are in frame from base 1. CDR1 LGHNA and CDR2 YSLEER were looked up in the germline V gene. The data were produced on an Illumina NovaSeq 6000. TCRalpha and TCRbeta cDNA libraries were constructed by 5'RACE with constant-segment primers, with sample barcodes and unique molecular identifiers being introduced. RNA was extracted from every sample with Trizol reagent. Library amplification was performed in two PCR steps, and a second sample barcode and Illumina TruSeq adapters were introduced in the second step. Libraries were sequenced on an Illumina NovaSeq with 2 x 150 bp paired-end reads. The original pipeline was this. With migec v1.2.7, reads were demultiplexed and then collapsed into UMI-guided consensus sequences. Using mixcr v2.1.11, UMI consensuses were aligned to TRA and TRB V and J templates and then assembled into clonotypes. A clonotype was counted as expanded or contracted only if both edgeR and NoisET called the change significant, with noise models trained on biological replicates. For edgeR calls, the cutoffs were a false discovery rate-adjusted p below 0.01 and a log2 fold-change threshold of 1. As an exploratory analysis of dynamics, PCA with hierarchical clustering was applied to max-normalized trajectories of the 1000 most abundant clonotypes. Each responding clone was given a CD4 or CD8 phenotype based on the CD4+ and CD8+ repertoires, which had been sequenced separately. TCRdb reprocessed the public reads (quality trimming at Q25 with fastp, clone calling with MiXCR) and kept in-frame beta chains. Rows matching on CDR3 protein sequence are summarized as one entry with the most common DNA and genes. The V and J calls and clone size are TCRdb's, not the authors'. Here the sample has hundreds of thousands of distinct CDR3 sequences; around a quarter occur a single time. In total, the top ten clones hold around 13% of the sample.

The data are from a study of T-cell memory formation after mild COVID-19 (dated by TCRdb to the early 2020s). Background on the whole study: TCR sequence clusters from the two donors were largely donor specific. Longitudinal TCRalpha and TCRbeta repertoire sequencing tracked T-cell clones expanding and contracting after mild COVID-19 in two donors. The cohort was made up of two young adult volunteers, one female and one male, who were previously healthy. Summary of the overall study and its limitations: Clones contracting from day 15 to 85 had balanced CD4/CD8 phenotypes, while a second wave expanding from day 15 to 37 was biased towards CD4+. SARS-CoV-2 specificity of the second-wave clones peaking on day 37 was not confirmed. Some responding clones were detected in pre-infection memory, which suggested that pre-existing cross-reactive memory T cells had joined the SARS-CoV-2 response. The study covered only a couple of mild cases, and larger cohorts including severe cases with pre-infection samples were considered necessary. Contracting CD4+ clones turned up mainly in the CM and EM memory subsets, whereas EMRA was where CD8+ clones were enriched.

Ficoll-Paque density gradient centrifugation was the method used to isolate PBMCs. The sample consisted of PBMCs or a T cell subset sorted from them (not recorded which). The TCR was taken from an adult woman who had mild COVID-19 (a few samples of this study predate the infection). The sample titles of this study are shuffled in the database, so cell type and time point are left out; the donor was told from shared clones. The chain is assembled from TRBV4-3 and TRBJ2-7; TRBD1 lines up with 8 middle nucleotides. Here is the DNA: TGCGCCAGCAGCCAAGCCACCTCCGGGACAGGTTCCTACGAGCAGTACTTC. Translated, this gives CASSQATSGTGSYEQYF.